This passage covers 32 T cell receptor beta chains from one sample sequenced in a study of identical twins. TCRdb reprocessed the 5' RACE reads with MiXCR, giving one entry per CDR3 protein. The sample comprises approximately 670,000 distinct CDR3 sequences, approximately 6.1% of which are singletons, and approximately 2% rests with the top ten. Sequenced input: naive T cells sorted from blood. Receptors were obtained from a man younger than 30 in good health.

CDR3 sequence (DNA): TGTGCCAGCAGTACGACAGGGGGCCGGGTGGAGACCCAGTACTTC. It translates to CASSTTGGRVETQYF. V and J are TRBV12-3 or TRBV12-4 and TRBJ2-5; 10 bases match TRBD1. The trim removed 5 bases at V and 5 bases at J, leaving 8 bases unmatched. The CDR3 totals 15 residues.

V gene TRBV15 combines with J gene TRBJ1-2; D might be TRBD1 (5 bases). Germline V lookup: CDR1 LNHNV, CDR2 YYDKDF (reference sequence). The CDR3 runs to 13 residues. Trimming shortened V by 5 bases and J by 2 bases, and 9 bases separated the two germline ends. The CDR3 loop is CATSARDNYGYTF. The CDR3 DNA reads TGTGCCACCAGCGCCCGGGACAACTATGGCTACACCTTC.

This clonotype was counted ten times or more. The V and J genes are TRBV3-1 and TRBJ2-5; 8 bases fit TRBD1. CDR3 length: 16 residues. The V gene's germline CDR1 is LGHDT and CDR2 YNNKEL (reference sequence). V lost 4 bases to trimming and J lost 7 bases; unmatched junction nucleotides: 14. Written as DNA, the CDR3 is TGTGCCAGCAGCCTGCGATGGACAGGGTCGGAGGGGACCCAGTACTTC. Translated: CASSLRWTGSEGTQYF.

This clonotype was observed a few times. The chain uses TRBV2 and TRBJ2-7, with 7 bases that match TRBD1. Trimming removed 3 bases from V and 4 bases from J; junction bases left unmatched: 6. The CDR3 runs 14 residues. Germline lookup yields CDR1 SNHLY and CDR2 FYNNEI. CDR3: CASSDGDSSYEQYF. DNA for the CDR3: TGTGCCAGCAGTGATGGGGACAGTAGTTACGAGCAGTACTTC.

The chain combines TRBV6-1 with TRBJ2-1, with TRBD1 as a possible D gene (6 bases). This CDR3 is built from 15 residues. Germline V lookup: CDR1 MNHNS, CDR2 SASEGT. V was pared by 4 bases and J by 4 bases, with 14 bases between. The CDR3 sequence: CASSVDSLLYNEQFF. Here the CDR3 DNA reads TGTGCCAGCAGTGTGGACAGCTTACTATACAATGAGCAGTTCTTC.

The chain couples TRBV12-3 or TRBV12-4 to TRBJ2-1; D might be TRBD2 (6 bases). V was clipped by 2 bases and J by 10 bases, with 12 bases between them. The CDR3 loop spans 13 amino acids. CDR3 DNA: TGTGCCAGCAGTTTATTGGGCGGGGAAGAGCAGTTCTTC. Amino acid sequence: CASSLLGGEEQFF.

This clonotype has at least ten counts. The junction and the germline gene differ at one end; a read error may be behind it. The chain has TRBV5-1 and TRBJ1-5; 7 bases align to TRBD1. The CDR3 has 13 amino acids. The germline V gene has CDR1 SGHRS and CDR2 YFSETQ. CDR3 coding DNA: TGTGCCAGCAGCCGCGACAGGGATCAGCCCCAGCATTTT. This gives the protein CASSRDRDQPQHF.

This clonotype showed up many times. The rearrangement links TRBV12-3 or TRBV12-4 to TRBJ2-3; TRBD2 matches at 8 bases. Trimming took 4 bases from V and 3 from J; bases not matched to a gene: 12. The CDR3 consists of 17 residues. The CDR3 spells CASSYRAGDGGTDTQYF. In DNA form, the CDR3 reads TGTGCCAGCAGTTATCGAGCGGGAGATGGAGGAACAGATACGCAGTATTTT.

This clonotype was seen many times. V usage is TRBV5-6 and J usage is TRBJ2-1; D assignment may be TRBD1 or TRBD2 (5 bases each). Trimming pared 4 bases from V and 3 bases from J, leaving 14 bases between. Germline loops: CDR1 SGHDT, CDR2 YYEEEE. There are 15 residues in the CDR3. The CDR3 DNA is TGTGCCAGCAGCGGGGGTGTTTCGCTCTACAATGAGCAGTTCTTC. Its protein product is CASSGGVSLYNEQFF.

This clonotype was counted a few times. DNA for the CDR3: TGTGCCAGCAGCTTAGACCGGGACCATTCCTACAATGAGCAGTTCTTC. It specifies CASSLDRDHSYNEQFF. This chain uses TRBV11-2 with TRBJ2-1; either TRBD1 or TRBD2 may fit D (5 bases each). The CDR3 consists of 16 residues. V was trimmed by 0 bases and J by 1 base, leaving 10 bases between them. Germline V lookup: CDR1 SGHAT, CDR2 FQNNGV.

The sample holds many counts of this clonotype. The rearrangement uses TRBV25-1 and TRBJ1-5; no reliable D call. Germline V gives CDR1 MGHDK, CDR2 SYGVNS. The V end lost 1 base, the J end lost 5 bases, and 9 bases lay between the germline ends. The CDR3 runs 14 residues. Written as DNA, the CDR3 is TGTGCCAGCAGTGAATCATTGAGTGATCAGCCCCAGCATTTT. Protein sequence: CASSESLSDQPQHF.

The chain recombines TRBV12-3 or TRBV12-4 with TRBJ1-1, with D unresolved. The CDR3 is 14 residues long. V was shortened by 3 bases and J by 1 base, with 9 bases between the two germline ends. CDR3 sequence (DNA): TGTGCCAGCAGTTTTGCCAGATCGAACACTGAAGCTTTCTTT. Translated: CASSFARSNTEAFF.

The chain is built from TRBV6-6 and TRBJ1-2, with D possibly TRBD1 on 6 matching bases. This CDR3 spans 12 amino acids. CDR1 is MNHNY, CDR2 SVGAGI, per germline (reference sequence). The V and J ends lost 5 bases and 7 bases respectively, with 11 bases between them. CDR3 in DNA: TGTGCCAGCAGTCCTGACAGGTCTGGCTACACCTTC. Encoded protein: CASSPDRSGYTF.

This clonotype has a count of ten or more. The J gene is TRBJ2-5, the V gene TRBV5-1; D gene ambiguous. V lost 5 bases and J 2 bases, leaving 7 bases between the germline ends. CDR1 SGHRS and CDR2 YFSETQ come from the germline V gene. The CDR3 has 12 residues. CDR3 loop: CASSTRQETQYF. CDR3 DNA: TGCGCCAGCAGTACTCGTCAAGAGACCCAGTACTTC.

This clonotype was counted between two and nine times. The junction shows a germline mismatch at one end, possibly a read error. V gene TRBV7-8 combines with J gene TRBJ1-2; 12 bases map to TRBD1. The CDR3 has 13 residues. Germline CDR1 reads SGHVS; CDR2 reads FQNEAQ. The CDR3 nucleotides read TGTGCCAGCAGCCAAGGGACAGGGGGCTTGCCCGCCTTC. This translates into CASSQGTGGLPAF.

J is TRBJ2-7 and V is TRBV18, with 8 bases lining up with TRBD2. V lost 5 bases and J lost 3; bases outside the gene matches: 9. The length of the CDR3 is 15 residues. Germline CDR1 reads KGHSH; CDR2 reads LQKENI. This chain's CDR3 is CASSSGSGGNYEQYV. CDR3 DNA: TGTGCCAGCTCATCAGGGAGCGGGGGAAACTACGAGCAGTACGTC.

This clonotype was recorded many times. The chain uses TRBV29-1 and TRBJ2-7, with 10 nucleotides matching TRBD2. CDR3 size: 14 residues. CDR1 SQVTM and CDR2 ANQGSEA come from the germline V gene. Trimming at V came to 4 bases and at J to 11 bases, leaving 14 bases not matched to a gene. CDR3 region: CSVGSRVAGGPKYF. The CDR3 nucleotides are TGCAGCGTTGGGTCAAGAGTAGCGGGAGGCCCCAAGTACTTC.

This clonotype has a count of ten or more. The rearrangement uses TRBV7-9 and TRBJ2-7; 8 bases map to TRBD2. CDR1 is SEHNR, CDR2 FQNEAQ, per germline (reference sequence). This CDR3 is built from 14 residues. V was pared by 5 bases and J by 0 bases, with 3 bases of the junction left unmatched. This CDR3 reads CASSRGLASYEQYV. In DNA, the CDR3 is TGTGCCAGCAGCCGTGGACTAGCCTCCTACGAGCAGTACGTC.

The J gene is TRBJ1-4, the V gene TRBV18; no clear D gene. This CDR3 region has 13 residues. Germline assignment: CDR1 KGHSH and CDR2 LQKENI. V was cut by 3 bases and J by 5 bases, with 7 bases left in between. CDR3: CASSPAANEKLFF. The CDR3 DNA reads as TGTGCCAGCTCACCGGCAGCGAATGAAAAACTGTTTTTT.

Many counts were recorded for this clonotype. The gene calls are TRBV11-2 and TRBJ1-5; D may be TRBD1 (6 bases). Germline CDR1 is SGHAT and CDR2 is FQNNGV. The V gene lost 4 bases and the J gene lost 4 bases, with 14 bases spanning the gap. The CDR3 is 15 amino acids. CDR3 residues: CASSSPQGGNQPQHF. In DNA form, the CDR3 reads TGTGCCAGCAGCTCCCCCCAAGGGGGAAATCAGCCCCAGCATTTT.

This clonotype has a count of ten or more. The chain has TRBV5-1 and TRBJ2-1, with TRBD2 identical over 7 bases. The CDR3 covers 15 residues. CDR1 and CDR2 (germline): SGHRS, YFSETQ. J gave up 1 base and V 3 bases, and 4 bases lay outside the gene matches. The CDR3 loop is CASSWTSNSYNEQFF. The CDR3 bases are TGCGCCAGCAGCTGGACTAGTAATTCCTACAATGAGCAGTTCTTC.

This clonotype came up many times. This sequence joins TRBV11-2 and TRBJ1-1; D gene ambiguous. CDR3 length: 13 residues. Trimming cost V 1 base and J 3 bases, with 6 bases left between them. Germline values: CDR1 SGHAT, CDR2 FQNNGV. This chain's CDR3 is CASSLVTDTEAFF. For the CDR3, the DNA is TGTGCCAGCAGCTTAGTAACTGACACTGAAGCTTTCTTT. Filled out from reference TRBV11-2 and TRBJ1-1, the complete variable domain reads EAGVAQSPRYKIIEKRQSVAFWCNPISGHATLYWYQQILGQGPKLLIQFQNNGVVDDSQLPKDRFSAERLKGVDSTLKIQPAKLEDSAVYLCASSLVTDTEAFFGQGTRLTVV.

This rearrangement joins TRBV25-1 to TRBJ2-1, with D maybe TRBD2 (5 bases). The CDR3 length is 14 residues. Germline V gene sequence: CDR1 MGHDK, CDR2 SYGVNS. Trimming took 8 bases from V and 5 from J, leaving 16 bases between them. In nucleotides, the CDR3 is TGTGCCAGCCGCACTCCCGGGATCAACAATGAGCAGTTCTTC. Translation gives CASRTPGINNEQFF.

This clonotype occurred a few times. The rearrangement joins TRBV11-2 to TRBJ2-5; 9 positions match TRBD2. Per germline, CDR1 SGHAT and CDR2 FQNNGV. V shed 5 bases and J 2 bases; nucleotides not matched to a gene: 21. This CDR3 is built from 20 residues. For the CDR3, the DNA is TGTGCCAGCAGCCTAGGACTGATCCTGACTAGCGGAAGAGATCAAGAGACCCAGTACTTC. It is translated as CASSLGLILTSGRDQETQYF.

This clonotype was seen repeatedly, ten times or more. This chain links TRBV20-1 with TRBJ2-1, with 7 positions matching TRBD2. This CDR3 contains 11 residues. The germline CDR1 and CDR2 sequences are DFQATT and SNEGSKA (reference sequence). After removal of 6 bases from V and 6 bases from J, the junction contained 2 bases not matched to a gene. The chain's CDR3 is CSAAGVNEQFF. The CDR3 DNA reads as TGCAGTGCCGCGGGGGTCAATGAGCAGTTCTTC.

This chain joins TRBV2 and TRBJ1-5; TRBD1 is a possible D gene (6 bases). This CDR3 spans 13 amino acids. Trimming cost V 4 bases and J 7 bases, with 11 bases left between them. Germline CDR1 is SNHLY and CDR2 is FYNNEI. The CDR3, as DNA: TGTGCCAGCAGTGGGGGGGCCCGACAGCCCCAGCATTTT. It codes for CASSGGARQPQHF.

The table lists this clonotype with many counts. The rearrangement uses TRBV20-1 and TRBJ1-1; possibly TRBD1 for D (5 bases). This CDR3 has 15 amino acids. The germline V gene encodes CDR1 DFQATT and CDR2 SNEGSKA (reference sequence). Trimming took off 6 bases at V and 2 bases at J, with 19 bases between the two ends. CDR3 protein: CSALGVGTVNTEAFF. In nucleotides, the CDR3 is TGCAGTGCGTTGGGGGTCGGGACGGTAAACACTGAAGCTTTCTTT.

This clonotype was picked up many times. V and J are TRBV9 and TRBJ1-1; a weak D match, TRBD1 (5 bases). CDR1 and CDR2 (germline): SGDLS, YYNGEE. The CDR3 covers 15 residues. Trimming took off 3 bases at V and 4 bases at J, with 16 bases between the two ends. Here the CDR3 reads CASSEGWGIGTEAFF. As DNA, the CDR3 is TGTGCCAGCAGCGAAGGCTGGGGCATCGGCACTGAAGCTTTCTTT.

A few counts support this clonotype. The rearrangement links TRBV11-3 to TRBJ2-1; 13 bases align to TRBD2. Germline V gene lookup returns CDR1 SGHNT and CDR2 YENEEA. The CDR3 extends over 19 amino acids. J gave up 6 bases and V 5 bases, and 16 bases lay outside the gene matches. Here the CDR3 DNA reads TGTGCCAGCAGCCCCTTACGGACTAGCGGGAGAGGGGGGATCAATGAGCAGTTCTTC. Its translation is CASSPLRTSGRGGINEQFF.

This sequence joins TRBV12-3 or TRBV12-4 and TRBJ2-2, with D unclear. Trimming left V 2 bases short and J 1 base short, with 11 bases between. The CDR3 has 16 amino acids. CDR3 DNA: TGTGCCAGCAGTTTAAGAGGACCGGGGAACACCGGGGAGCTGTTTTTT. Protein: CASSLRGPGNTGELFF.

The chain combines TRBV5-6 with TRBJ2-1, with TRBD2 matching over 13 bases. Germline V gives CDR1 SGHDT, CDR2 YYEEEE. With V trimmed by 5 bases and J by 15 bases, 8 bases remained unmatched. CDR3 size: 13 residues. For the CDR3, the DNA is TGTGCCAGCAGACGGACTAGCGGGAGTTTCCGGTTCTTC. Encoded protein: CASRRTSGSFRFF.

This clonotype was recorded a few times. The chain combines TRBV12-3 or TRBV12-4 with TRBJ1-2, with 9 bases matching TRBD1. The V gene end was trimmed by 5 bases and the J gene end by 4 bases; junction bases not matched to a gene: 11. The CDR3 consists of 16 residues. The CDR3 region has the DNA TGTGCCAGCAGTCGGGACAGGGTGGGTGCGAGCTATGGCTACACCTTC. This encodes CASSRDRVGASYGYTF.